A single sample is the source of the 13 T cell receptor beta chains below, sequenced in a study of T cell responses to AZD1222 COVID-19 vaccine (dated by TCRdb to about 2021). The method was the immunoSEQ multiplex PCR assay. TCRdb holds this immuneACCESS table with in-frame rearrangements only. Some clones are missing; in checked studies, unresolved V genes explain under half, and the rest has no known cause. Present in this sample are roughly 150,000 clones, 85% to 95% of which were seen just once. The ten largest clonotypes hold around 1.3% of the sample. In the paper's terms, the time point label means: baseline before first vaccination. Sequencing used peripheral blood, obtained on day 0 of AZD1222 vaccination. The receptors were sampled from an adult in good health.

This clone has only one observation. The rearrangement links TRBV6-6 to TRBJ1-3; TRBD1 aligns across 9 bases. Germline values: CDR1 MNHNY, CDR2 SVGAGI (reference sequence). The CDR3 contains 17 residues. V lost 5 bases, J lost 2 bases, and 10 bases stayed unmatched. In nucleotides, the CDR3 is TGTGCCAGCAGTCAATTGGACAGGGGTTCCCCTGGAAACACCATATATTTT. Its protein product is CASSQLDRGSPGNTIYF.

The chain is built from TRBV5-1 and TRBJ2-1; no reliable D call. Germline CDR1 and CDR2: SGHRS and YFSETQ. V was pared by 7 bases and J by 0 bases, with 17 bases between. This CDR3 is built from 16 residues. The CDR3 bases are TGCGCCAGCTCTCCTGGCGCTATGAGCTCCTACAATGAGCAGTTCTTC. The encoded protein is CASSPGAMSSYNEQFF. Full variable domain (missing parts from reference TRBV5-1 and TRBJ2-1): KAGVTQTPRYLIKTRGQQVTLSCSPISGHRSVSWYQQTPGQGLQFLFEYFSETQRNKGNFPGRFSGRQFSNSRSEMNVSTLELGDSALYLCASSPGAMSSYNEQFFGPGTRLTVL.

The rearrangement uses TRBV10-3 and TRBJ1-1; D is perhaps TRBD1 (5 bases). The V end was cut by 10 bases, the J end by 4 bases, with 16 bases between. The germline gives CDR1 ENHRY, CDR2 SYGVKD. The CDR3 runs to 13 residues. CDR3 loop: CATTGEPGTEAFF. The CDR3 DNA reads TGTGCCACCACGGGGGAACCGGGCACTGAAGCTTTCTTT.

This chain uses TRBV11-2 with TRBJ2-1; no clear D gene. This CDR3 has 12 residues. Germline values: CDR1 SGHAT, CDR2 FQNNGV. V lost 4 bases and J lost 10, with 11 bases in between. CDR3 bases: TGTGCCAGCAGCTCCCAAGGTGGGGAGCAGTTCTTC. It yields the protein CASSSQGGEQFF.

The chain couples TRBV2 to TRBJ1-5; no reliable D call. The V end lost 7 bases, the J end lost 0 bases, and 10 bases lay between the germline ends. CDR3 length: 14 amino acids. CDR1 SNHLY and CDR2 FYNNEI come from the germline V gene. CDR3 sequence (DNA): TGTGCCAGCAATCGGGGTCTTAGCAATCAGCCCCAGCATTTT. It codes for CASNRGLSNQPQHF.

In its sample, this clone was seen a few times. The chain joins TRBV4-3 to TRBJ2-7; D is undetermined. The CDR3 contains 15 residues. Germline-derived CDR1 and CDR2 are LGHNA and YSLEER. The germline V and J ends were trimmed by 0 bases and 5 bases, with 14 bases remaining between them. The CDR3 nucleotides are TGCGCCAGCAGCCAAGACCCGGGCCCGAGGAACGAGCAGTACTTC. This translates into CASSQDPGPRNEQYF.

This sequence joins TRBV20-1 and TRBJ1-3; no definite D call. CDR3 length: 11 residues. The V and J ends lost 6 bases and 0 bases respectively, with 3 bases between them. The V gene's germline CDR1 is DFQATT and CDR2 SNEGSKA (reference sequence). The CDR3 DNA is TGCAGTGCCCACTCTGGAAACACCATATATTTT. Its translation: CSAHSGNTIYF.

The V gene is TRBV14, the J gene TRBJ2-4, with D unclear. Germline V gene sequence: CDR1 SGHDN, CDR2 FVKESK. V was pared by 0 bases and J by 4 bases, with 7 bases between. The CDR3 has 14 amino acids. The CDR3 reads CASSQDPQKNIQYF. CDR3 bases: TGTGCCAGCAGCCAAGACCCTCAAAAAAACATTCAGTACTTC.

The gene calls are TRBV28 and TRBJ1-3, with 7 bases identical to TRBD1. Germline values: CDR1 MDHEN, CDR2 SYDVKM. This CDR3 contains 16 residues. With 8 bases clipped from V and 0 bases from J, the junction kept 10 bases outside the gene matches. The CDR3 loop reads CASAPTGESSGNTIYF. The CDR3 DNA reads as TGTGCCAGCGCCCCTACAGGGGAGAGCTCTGGAAACACCATATATTTT. Using reference TRBV28 and TRBJ1-3 for the parts outside the CDR3, the full variable domain is DVKVTQSSRYLVKRTGEKVFLECVQDMDHENMFWYRQDPGLGLRLIYFSYDVKMKEKGDIPEGYSVSREKKERFSLILESASTNQTSMYLCASAPTGESSGNTIYFGEGSWLTVV.

This clone occurred once. J is TRBJ1-2 and V is TRBV3-1 (or the pseudogene TRBV3-2); D might be TRBD1 (5 bases). The CDR3 sequence is 13 residues long. V lost 2 bases and J lost 4, with 8 bases in between. Germline V gene data show CDR1 as LGHDT and CDR2 as YNNKEL (reference sequence). The CDR3 reads CASSQPGTYGYTF. The CDR3 DNA reads TGTGCCAGCAGCCAACCCGGGACCTATGGCTACACCTTC.

The genes are TRBV21-1 and TRBJ1-6. TRBV21-1 constitutes a pseudogene. The CDR3 sequence is 14 residues long. The CDR3 nucleotides read TGTGCCAGCAGCCCCCCCACTGGGGATTCACCCCTCCACTTT. Protein sequence: CASSPPTGDSPLHF.

In its sample, this clone was seen a few times. The chain couples TRBV27 to TRBJ1-6; no clear D gene. With 6 bases removed from V and 8 bases from J, the gap between germline ends came to 14 bases. Germline values: CDR1 MNHEY, CDR2 SMNVEV (reference sequence). The CDR3 length is 14 residues. CDR3 coding DNA: TGTGCCAGCAGCCCCATGGGCAGTCATTCACCCCTCCACTTT. It translates to CASSPMGSHSPLHF.

The chain uses TRBV2 and TRBJ1-1; no clear D. Germline CDR1 SNHLY, CDR2 FYNNEI. The V end was cut by 5 bases, the J end by 4 bases, with 14 bases between. The CDR3 runs 14 residues. In DNA, the CDR3 is TGTGCCAGCAGTACCTTAGTGGTCGGCACTGAAGCTTTCTTT. Protein: CASSTLVVGTEAFF.